This T cell receptor (beta chain) was retrieved from a study of T cells in Graves' hyperthyroidism and ophthalmopathy. For the study at large: Peripheral blood was taken when the disease was first diagnosed, before any treatment began.

This clonotype occurred many times. Its antigen remains unidentified. V was cut by 0 bases and J by 9 bases, with 4 bases left in between. The CDR3 loop spans 11 amino acids. CDR1 and CDR2 from the germline V gene are SGDLS and YYNGEE. Study observations and caveats: The model's output predicted ophthalmopathy at a median of roughly seven months prior to onset.

An approximately 10 ml volume of fresh peripheral blood provided the PBMCs. Authors of the study amplified TCR beta CDR3 regions from RNA transcripts. HTBI primers were employed in a first-round RT-PCR of the TCR CDR3. MiXCR was run by TCRdb on the multiplex PCR reads, yielding one entry per CDR3 protein. The sample contains around 500,000 distinct CDR3 sequences, under 15% of which appear only once. The sequencing sample was made of blood. The chain links TRBV9 to TRBJ2-1; D remains ambiguous. The receptor was derived from a woman aged 18-29 years with Graves' hyperthyroidism. Here the CDR3 DNA reads TGTGCCAGCAGCGTAGGTGTTGAGCAGTTCTTC. The encoded protein is CASSVGVEQFF.